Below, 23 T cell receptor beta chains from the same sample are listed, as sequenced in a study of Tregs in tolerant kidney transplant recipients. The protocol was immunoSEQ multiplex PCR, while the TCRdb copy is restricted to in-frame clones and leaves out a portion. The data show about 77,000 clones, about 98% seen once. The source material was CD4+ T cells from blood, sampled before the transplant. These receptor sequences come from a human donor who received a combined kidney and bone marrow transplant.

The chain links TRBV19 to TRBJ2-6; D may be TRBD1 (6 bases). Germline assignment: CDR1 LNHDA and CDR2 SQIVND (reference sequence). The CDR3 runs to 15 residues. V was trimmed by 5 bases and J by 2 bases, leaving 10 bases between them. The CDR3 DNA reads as TGTGCCAGTAGTGTACAGGGCCCTGGGGCCAACGTCCTGACTTTC. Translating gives CASSVQGPGANVLTF.

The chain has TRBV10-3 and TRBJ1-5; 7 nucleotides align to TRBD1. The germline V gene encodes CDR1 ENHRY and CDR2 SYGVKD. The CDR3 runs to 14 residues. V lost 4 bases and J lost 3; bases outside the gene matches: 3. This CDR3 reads CAISGDSYNQPQHF. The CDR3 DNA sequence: TGTGCCATCAGTGGGGACAGTTACAATCAGCCCCAGCATTTT.

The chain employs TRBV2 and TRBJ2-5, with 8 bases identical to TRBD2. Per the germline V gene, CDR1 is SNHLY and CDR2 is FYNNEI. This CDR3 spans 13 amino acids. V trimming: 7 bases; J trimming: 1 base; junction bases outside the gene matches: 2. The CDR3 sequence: CASKGTSQETQYF. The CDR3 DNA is TGTGCCAGCAAGGGGACTAGCCAAGAGACCCAGTACTTC.

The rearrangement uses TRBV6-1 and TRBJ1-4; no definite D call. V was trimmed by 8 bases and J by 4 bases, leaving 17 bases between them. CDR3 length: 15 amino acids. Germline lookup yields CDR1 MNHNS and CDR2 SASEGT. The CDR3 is CASPPPGRVNEKLFF. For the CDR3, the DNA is TGTGCCAGCCCTCCTCCGGGGAGGGTTAATGAAAAACTGTTTTTT.

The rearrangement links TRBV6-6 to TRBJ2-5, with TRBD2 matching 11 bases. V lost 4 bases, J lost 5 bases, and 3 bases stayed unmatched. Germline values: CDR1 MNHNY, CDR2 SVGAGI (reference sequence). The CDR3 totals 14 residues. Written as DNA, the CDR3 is TGTGCCAGCAGTTCTAGCGGGGGGAGGGAGACCCAGTACTTC. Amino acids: CASSSSGGRETQYF.

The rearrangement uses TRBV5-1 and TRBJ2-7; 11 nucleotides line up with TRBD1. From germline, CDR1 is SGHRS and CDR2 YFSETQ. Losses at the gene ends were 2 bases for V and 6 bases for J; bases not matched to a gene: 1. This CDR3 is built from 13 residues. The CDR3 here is CASSFGTGGEQYF. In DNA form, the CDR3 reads TGCGCCAGCAGCTTCGGGACAGGGGGCGAGCAGTACTTC.

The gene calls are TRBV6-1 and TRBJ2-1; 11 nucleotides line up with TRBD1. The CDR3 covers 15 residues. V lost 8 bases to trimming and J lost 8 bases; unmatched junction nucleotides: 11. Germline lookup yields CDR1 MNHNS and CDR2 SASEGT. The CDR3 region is CASLSDRGLLDEQFF. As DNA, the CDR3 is TGTGCCAGCCTTTCGGACAGGGGGCTTTTGGATGAGCAGTTCTTC.

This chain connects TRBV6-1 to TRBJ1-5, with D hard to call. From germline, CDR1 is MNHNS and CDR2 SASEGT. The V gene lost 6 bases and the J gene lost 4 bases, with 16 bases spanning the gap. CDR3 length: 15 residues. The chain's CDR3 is CASSNYYRQNQPQHF. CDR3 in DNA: TGTGCCAGCAGCAATTATTACAGACAAAATCAGCCCCAGCATTTT.

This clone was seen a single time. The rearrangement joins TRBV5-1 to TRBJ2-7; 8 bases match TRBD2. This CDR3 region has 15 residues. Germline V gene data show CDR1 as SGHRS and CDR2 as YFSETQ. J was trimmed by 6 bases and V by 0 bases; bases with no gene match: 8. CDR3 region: CASSLDKRETGEQYF. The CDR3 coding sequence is TGCGCCAGCAGCTTGGATAAGCGGGAGACGGGCGAGCAGTACTTC.

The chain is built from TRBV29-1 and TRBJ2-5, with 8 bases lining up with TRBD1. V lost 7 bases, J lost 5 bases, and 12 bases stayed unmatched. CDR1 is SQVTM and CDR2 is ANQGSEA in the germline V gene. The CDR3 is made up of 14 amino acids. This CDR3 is CSASPTGVWETQYF. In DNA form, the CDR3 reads TGCAGCGCCTCACCGACAGGGGTATGGGAGACCCAGTACTTC.

The CDR3 here is CASSLLNSISGGSYEQYF. DNA of the CDR3: TGTGCCAGCAGCCTATTAAATTCGATATCAGGGGGATCCTACGAGCAGTACTTC. This rearrangement joins TRBV11-3 to TRBJ2-7; TRBD1 matches 7 bases. The CDR3 loop spans 18 amino acids. In germline, CDR1 is SGHNT, CDR2 YENEEA. V was clipped by 5 bases and J by 1 base; unmatched bases: 17.

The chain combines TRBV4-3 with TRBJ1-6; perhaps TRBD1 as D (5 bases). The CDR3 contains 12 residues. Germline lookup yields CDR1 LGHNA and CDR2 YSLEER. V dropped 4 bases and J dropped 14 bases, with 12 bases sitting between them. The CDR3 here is CASSPHEGALHF. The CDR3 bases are TGCGCCAGCAGCCCGCATGAAGGGGCCCTCCACTTT.

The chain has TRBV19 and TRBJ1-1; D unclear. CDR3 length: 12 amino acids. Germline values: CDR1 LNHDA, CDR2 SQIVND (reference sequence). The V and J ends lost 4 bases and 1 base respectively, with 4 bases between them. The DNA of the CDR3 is TGTGCCAGTAGTAACGGGAACACTGAAGCTTTCTTT. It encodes CASSNGNTEAFF.

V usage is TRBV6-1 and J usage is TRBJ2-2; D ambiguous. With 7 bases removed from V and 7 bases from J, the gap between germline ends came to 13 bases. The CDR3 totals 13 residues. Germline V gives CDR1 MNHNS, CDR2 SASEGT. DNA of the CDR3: TGTGCCAGCATTCCTTTCGCAGACGGGGAGCTGTTTTTT. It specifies CASIPFADGELFF.

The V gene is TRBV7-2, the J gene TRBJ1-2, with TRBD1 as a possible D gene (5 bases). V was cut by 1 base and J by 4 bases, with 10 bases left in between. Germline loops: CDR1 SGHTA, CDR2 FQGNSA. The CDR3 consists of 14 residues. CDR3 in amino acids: CASSLDRQIYGYTF. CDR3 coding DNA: TGTGCCAGCAGCTTAGATCGACAGATCTATGGCTACACCTTC. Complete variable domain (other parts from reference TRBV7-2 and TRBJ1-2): GAGVSQSPSNKVTEKGKDVELRCDPISGHTALYWYRQSLGQGLEFLIYFQGNSAPDKSGLPSDRFSAERTGGSVSTLTIQRTQQEDSAVYLCASSLDRQIYGYTFGSGTRLTVV.

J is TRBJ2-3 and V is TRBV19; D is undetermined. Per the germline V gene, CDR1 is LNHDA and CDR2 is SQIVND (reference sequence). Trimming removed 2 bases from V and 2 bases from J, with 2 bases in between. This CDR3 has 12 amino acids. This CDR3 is CASSIYTDTQYF. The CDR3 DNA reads TGTGCCAGTAGTATATACACAGATACGCAGTATTTT. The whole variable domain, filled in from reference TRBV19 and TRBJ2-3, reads DGGITQSPKYLFRKEGQNVTLSCEQNLNHDAMYWYRQDPGQGLRLIYYSQIVNDFQKGDIAEGYSVSREKKESFPLTVTSAQKNPTAFYLCASSIYTDTQYFGPGTRLTVL.

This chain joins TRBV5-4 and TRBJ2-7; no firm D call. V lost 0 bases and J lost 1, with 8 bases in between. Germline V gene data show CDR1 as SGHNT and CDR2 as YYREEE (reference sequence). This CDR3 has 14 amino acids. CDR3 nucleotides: TGTGCCAGCAGCTTGGACAGATTTTCCTACGAGCAGTACTTC. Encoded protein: CASSLDRFSYEQYF.

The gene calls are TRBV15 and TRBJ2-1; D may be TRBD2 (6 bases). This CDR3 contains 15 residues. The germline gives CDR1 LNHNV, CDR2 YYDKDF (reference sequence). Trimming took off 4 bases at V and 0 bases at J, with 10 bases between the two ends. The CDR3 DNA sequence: TGTGCCACCAGCATTAGCGGCAGCTCCTACAATGAGCAGTTCTTC. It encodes CATSISGSSYNEQFF.

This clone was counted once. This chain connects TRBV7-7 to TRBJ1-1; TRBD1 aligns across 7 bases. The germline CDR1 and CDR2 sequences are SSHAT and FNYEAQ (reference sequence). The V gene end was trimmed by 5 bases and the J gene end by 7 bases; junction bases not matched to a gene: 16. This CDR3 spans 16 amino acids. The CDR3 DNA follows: TGTGCCAGCAGCACCCCACAGGGGAAAGAGAATGATGAAGCTTTCTTT. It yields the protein CASSTPQGKENDEAFF.

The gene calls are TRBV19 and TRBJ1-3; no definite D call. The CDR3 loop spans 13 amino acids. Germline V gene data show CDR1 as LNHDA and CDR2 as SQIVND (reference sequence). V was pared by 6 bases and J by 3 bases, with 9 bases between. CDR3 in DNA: TGTGCCAGTAGCACGATGAGTGGAAACACCATATATTTT. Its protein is CASSTMSGNTIYF.

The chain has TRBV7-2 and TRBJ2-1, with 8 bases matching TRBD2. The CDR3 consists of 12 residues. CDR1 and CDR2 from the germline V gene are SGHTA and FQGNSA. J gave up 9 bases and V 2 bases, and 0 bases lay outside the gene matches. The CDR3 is CASSLLAGEQFF. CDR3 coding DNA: TGTGCCAGCAGCTTACTAGCGGGTGAGCAGTTCTTC.

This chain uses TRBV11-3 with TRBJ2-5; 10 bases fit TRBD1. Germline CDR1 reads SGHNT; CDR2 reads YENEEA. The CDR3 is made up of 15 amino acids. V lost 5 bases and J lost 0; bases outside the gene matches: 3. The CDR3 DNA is TGTGCCAGCAGCGGGACAGGGGTGTACCAAGAGACCCAGTACTTC. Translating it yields CASSGTGVYQETQYF.

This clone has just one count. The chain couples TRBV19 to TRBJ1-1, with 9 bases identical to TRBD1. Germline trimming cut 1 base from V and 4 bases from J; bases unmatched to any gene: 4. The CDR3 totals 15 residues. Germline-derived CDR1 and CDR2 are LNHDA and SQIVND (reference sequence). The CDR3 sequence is CASSIGKTGGTEAFF. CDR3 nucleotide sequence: TGTGCCAGTAGTATAGGGAAGACAGGGGGCACTGAAGCTTTCTTT. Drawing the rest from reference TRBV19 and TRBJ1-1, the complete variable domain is DGGITQSPKYLFRKEGQNVTLSCEQNLNHDAMYWYRQDPGQGLRLIYYSQIVNDFQKGDIAEGYSVSREKKESFPLTVTSAQKNPTAFYLCASSIGKTGGTEAFFGQGTRLTVV.